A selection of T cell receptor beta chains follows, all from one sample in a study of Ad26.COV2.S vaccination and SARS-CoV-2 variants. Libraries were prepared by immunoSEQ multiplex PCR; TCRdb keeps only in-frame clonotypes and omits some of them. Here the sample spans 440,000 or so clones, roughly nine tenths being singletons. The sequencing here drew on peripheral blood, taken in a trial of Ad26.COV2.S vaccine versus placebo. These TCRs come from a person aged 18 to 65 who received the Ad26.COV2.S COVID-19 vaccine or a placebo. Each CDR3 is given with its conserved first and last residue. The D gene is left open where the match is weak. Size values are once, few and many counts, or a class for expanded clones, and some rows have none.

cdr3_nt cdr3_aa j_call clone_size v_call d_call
TGTGCCAGCACTCCCCACCGGTCGATTAACTATGGCTACACCTTC CASTPHRSINYGYTF TRBJ1-2 NA TRBV6-5 NA
TGTGCCAGCAGCTTAGGGCAGGCCTCGAGCTATGGCTACACCTTC CASSLGQASSYGYTF TRBJ1-2 NA TRBV7-2 NA
TGTGCCAGCCAAAGCCCGGCGACAGGTTGGAACACTGAAGCTTTCTTT CASQSPATGWNTEAFF TRBJ1-1 NA TRBV19 NA
TGTGCCAGCAGCCAAGATAGCGGGTTTCCAGGGGAAAAACTGTTTTTT CASSQDSGFPGEKLFF TRBJ1-4 NA TRBV4-2 NA
TGTGCCAGCAGCCACCCGGCTAGCGGGGCGATCTACGAGCAGTACTTC CASSHPASGAIYEQYF TRBJ2-7 once TRBV6-2/TRBV6-3 TRBD2
TGTGCCAGCAAGTCGTCCGTTTGGGAGACCCAGTACTTC CASKSSVWETQYF TRBJ2-5 NA TRBV6-5 NA
TGTGCCAGCAGATACATAGCGGACCCATCCTACAATGAGCAGTTCTTC CASRYIADPSYNEQFF TRBJ2-1 NA TRBV6-5 NA
TGCGCCAGCAGCTTGGCCGCGATAACAGGGAGAGGAGGTACTGAAGCTTTCTTT CASSLAAITGRGGTEAFF TRBJ1-1 NA TRBV5-1 NA
TGTGCCTCATACACAGGGGATAGGACTGAAGCTTTCTTT CASYTGDRTEAFF TRBJ1-1 NA TRBV30 TRBD1
TGTGCCAGCAGCCCCGGACAGGGCCCTAACTATGGCTACACCTTC CASSPGQGPNYGYTF TRBJ1-2 once TRBV7-8 TRBD1
TGTGCCAGCAGTCCAGGACAGGGGGCAGGTGGAAACACCATATATTTT CASSPGQGAGGNTIYF TRBJ1-3 NA TRBV28 TRBD1
TGTGCCAGCAGTTATCGGAGAAGTGAAAAACTGTTTTTT CASSYRRSEKLFF TRBJ1-4 NA TRBV6-2/TRBV6-3 NA
TGTGCCAGCAGCGTACGACTAGCGGGGGGAGATACGCAGTATTTT CASSVRLAGGDTQYF TRBJ2-3 once TRBV9 TRBD2
TGCGCCAGCAGTTATCATCGTACCACCGGGGAGCTGTTTTTT CASSYHRTTGELFF TRBJ2-2 NA TRBV10-1 NA
TGTGCCAGCAGCCCCTATTTTGGCCCGCGGGACAGCAAGGAAAAACTGTTTTTT CASSPYFGPRDSKEKLFF TRBJ1-4 NA TRBV3-1/TRBV3-2 TRBD1
TGTGCCAGCAGCCCGGGCCCAGTGGACGGCTACACCTTC CASSPGPVDGYTF TRBJ1-2 NA TRBV7-9 NA
TGTGCCAGCAGCCGGTTGGGCTTGTCCTACGAGCAGTACTTC CASSRLGLSYEQYF TRBJ2-7 NA TRBV11-2 NA
TGTGCCAGCAGCCAAGATGGGAGACAGGTGCTTAACTATGGCTACACCTTC CASSQDGRQVLNYGYTF TRBJ1-2 once TRBV3-1/TRBV3-2 NA
TGTGCCAGCAGCCAAGGGGACCGGATGGGGGATGAGCAGTTCTTC CASSQGDRMGDEQFF TRBJ2-1 NA TRBV4-2 NA
TGCAGCGTTGATACAGGGGGCGGGTACGAGCAGTACTTC CSVDTGGGYEQYF TRBJ2-7 few TRBV29-1 TRBD1
TGTGCCACCCTAGCCGGGACAGGGGGCGCGGGTCAGCCCCAGCATTTT CATLAGTGGAGQPQHF TRBJ1-5 NA TRBV28 TRBD1
TGTGCCAGCAGCTTGGGACCTCAGGGTTCAAGTTACGAGCAGTACTTC CASSLGPQGSSYEQYF TRBJ2-7 NA TRBV5-6 NA
TGTGCCAGCTCACGTTACGCTACTGGACAGGGGCGGAACACTGAAGCTTTCTTT CASSRYATGQGRNTEAFF TRBJ1-1 NA TRBV18 TRBD1
TGTGCCAGCAGCCCCGGGACAGGGGGCTGGAATGAGCAGTTCTTC CASSPGTGGWNEQFF TRBJ2-1 NA TRBV9 TRBD1
TGCGCCAGCAGCTTGGGTGTGGGACAGGACTACAATGAGCAGTTCTTC CASSLGVGQDYNEQFF TRBJ2-1 NA TRBV5-1 TRBD1
TGTGCCAGCTCACCTCGACAGGGCTCGAACACCGGGGAGCTGTTTTTT CASSPRQGSNTGELFF TRBJ2-2 once TRBV18 TRBD1
TGTGCCAGTAGTAATCAGGCAAATCAGCCCCAGCATTTT CASSNQANQPQHF TRBJ1-5 NA TRBV19 NA
TGTGCCAGCAGCTTATTGCGGCCCGAACAAGAGACCCAGTACTTC CASSLLRPEQETQYF TRBJ2-5 NA TRBV7-6 NA
TGCAGCGTTGATGATAGGGGGGCCTATGGCTACACCTTC CSVDDRGAYGYTF TRBJ1-2 NA TRBV29-1 NA
TGTGCCAGCAGCGTAGCCGGATTTAACACCGGGGAGCTGTTTTTT CASSVAGFNTGELFF TRBJ2-2 NA TRBV9 NA
TGTGCCAGCAGTTTAGGTAGGTTGTCCAATCAGCCCCAGCATTTT CASSLGRLSNQPQHF TRBJ1-5 NA TRBV28 NA
TGCAGCGTTGGGGGTGGGAGGCCCCACACCGGGGAGCTGTTTTTT CSVGGGRPHTGELFF TRBJ2-2 NA TRBV29-1 NA
TGTGCCAGCAGTTTGTCGGGTTACCGGGGGGCTGGTTACAATGAGCAGTTCTTC CASSLSGYRGAGYNEQFF TRBJ2-1 NA TRBV28 NA
TGTGCCAGCAGCTCCGCCCTGGGCCAGGGGTTTTTT CASSSALGQGFF TRBJ1-4 NA TRBV28 NA
TGTGCCAGTAGCCCTTGGAGAGCGGGAGATGTCGGTGAGCAGTTCTTC CASSPWRAGDVGEQFF TRBJ2-1 NA TRBV19 TRBD2
TGTGCCAGCAGCCAGGAAGGACAGGGATTCTCGGGCGACGGCAATGAGCAGTTCTTC CASSQEGQGFSGDGNEQFF TRBJ2-1 once TRBV3-1/TRBV3-2 TRBD1
TGTGCCAGCAGCTCCCTAAGAGGGACTGAAGCTTTCTTT CASSSLRGTEAFF TRBJ1-1 NA TRBV7-6 NA
TGTGCCAGCAGCTTAGACTCCGTCGGAGAGCAGTTCTTC CASSLDSVGEQFF TRBJ2-1 NA TRBV5-4 NA
TGCAGCGTTGTGTCTAGCGGGAGGATGAGCACAGATACGCAGTATTTT CSVVSSGRMSTDTQYF TRBJ2-3 once TRBV29-1 TRBD2
TGTGCCAGCAGCCAAGCCGGGACTAGCGGGGAACAGTACTTC CASSQAGTSGEQYF TRBJ2-4 NA TRBV3-1/TRBV3-2 TRBD2
TGTGCCAGCAGCCAAGAACCAGATGTGGATACGCAGTATTTT CASSQEPDVDTQYF TRBJ2-3 once TRBV3-1/TRBV3-2 NA
TGTGCCAGCAGTGAATGGGGGCTTTCCTACAATGAGCAGTTCTTC CASSEWGLSYNEQFF TRBJ2-1 NA TRBV25-1 NA
TGTGCCAGCACCCCACAAAATTACGAGCAGTACTTC CASTPQNYEQYF TRBJ2-7 NA TRBV2 NA
TGTGCCACCAGCAGAGGGGGCCAGGGGGCTTCTAATGAGCAGTTCTTC CATSRGGQGASNEQFF TRBJ2-1 NA TRBV15 TRBD1
TGTGCCAGCAGCTTGGACAGGGGGAGCTCCTACGAGCAGTACTTC CASSLDRGSSYEQYF TRBJ2-7 NA TRBV5-4 TRBD1
TGTGCCAGCCGCGACTATCCCGGGAGTAGTTACACCGGGGAGCTGTTTTTT CASRDYPGSSYTGELFF TRBJ2-2 NA TRBV2 NA
TGTGCCAGCAGCTCTCCGGGACAGCTCTATAATTCACCCCTCCACTTT CASSSPGQLYNSPLHF TRBJ1-6 NA TRBV7-8 TRBD1
TGTGCCACCAGCAGTCTTAGCGGGGGCACAGATACGCAGTATTTT CATSSLSGGTDTQYF TRBJ2-3 NA TRBV15 TRBD2
TGTGCCAGTAGATCGCGGGAAGCCAAAAACATTCAGTACTTC CASRSREAKNIQYF TRBJ2-4 few TRBV19 NA
TGTGCCAGCAGCCTGGACAGGGTAAACACTGAAGCTTTCTTT CASSLDRVNTEAFF TRBJ1-1 NA TRBV6-6 TRBD1
TGTGCCAGCAGCCATCTAGGGGGCGTAAATGGCTATGGCTACACCTTC CASSHLGGVNGYGYTF TRBJ1-2 few TRBV3-1/TRBV3-2 TRBD1
TGTGCCAGCAGCCCACGGACAGGGAGCACAGATACGCAGTATTTT CASSPRTGSTDTQYF TRBJ2-3 NA TRBV3-1/TRBV3-2 TRBD1